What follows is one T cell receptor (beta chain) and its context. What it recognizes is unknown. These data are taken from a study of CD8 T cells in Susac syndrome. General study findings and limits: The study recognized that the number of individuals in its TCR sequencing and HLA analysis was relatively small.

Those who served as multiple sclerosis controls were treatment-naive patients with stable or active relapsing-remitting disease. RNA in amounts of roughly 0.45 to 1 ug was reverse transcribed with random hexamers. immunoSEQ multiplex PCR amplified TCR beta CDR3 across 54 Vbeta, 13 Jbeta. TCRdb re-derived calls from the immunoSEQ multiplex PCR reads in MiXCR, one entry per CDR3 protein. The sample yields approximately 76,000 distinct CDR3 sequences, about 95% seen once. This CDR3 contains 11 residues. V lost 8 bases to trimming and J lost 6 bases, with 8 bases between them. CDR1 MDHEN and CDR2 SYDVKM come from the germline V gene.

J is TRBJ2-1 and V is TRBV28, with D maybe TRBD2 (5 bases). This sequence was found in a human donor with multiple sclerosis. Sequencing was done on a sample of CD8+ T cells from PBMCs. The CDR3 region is CASSSGNEQFF. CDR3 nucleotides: TGTGCCAGCTCCAGCGGCAATGAGCAGTTCTTC.